This TCR beta chain was captured in a study of blood T cell repertoires in COVID-19. Sequenced by immunoSEQ multiplex PCR; TCRdb stores in-frame clones only, minus some. The repertoire holds 75,000 to 100,000 clones, with over 75% as singletons. The germline V gene has CDR1 SGHVS and CDR2 FQNEAQ. This CDR3 has 13 residues. Trimming took off 4 bases at V and 10 bases at J, with 14 bases between the two ends. The genes are TRBV7-8 and TRBJ2-4; TRBD2 is a possible D gene (6 bases). This receptor was taken from a woman older than 75 with acute or convalescent COVID-19. Sequencing was performed on peripheral blood. This CDR3 is CASSWARSGIQYF. CDR3 DNA sequence: TGTGCCAGCAGCTGGGCACGGAGCGGGATTCAGTACTTC. The variable domain in full, with the rest retrieved from reference TRBV7-8 and TRBJ2-4, is GAGVSQSPRYKVAKRGQDVALRCDPISGHVSLFWYQQALGQGPEFLTYFQNEAQLDKSGLPSDRFFAERPEGSVSTLKIQRTQQEDSAVYLCASSWARSGIQYFGAGTRLSVL.